The T cell receptor (beta chain) described here comes from a study of blood T cells in healthy people across ages. The CDR3 loop spans 13 amino acids. V was trimmed by 4 bases and J by 9 bases, leaving 16 bases between them. Germline CDR1 reads SQVTM; CDR2 reads ANQGSEA. General study points: A greater number of naive CD4+ cells and higher diversity distinguished long-lived donors from aged donors.

Points on this clonotype: Its antigen is not known.

The authors ran a second PCR of 7 to 11 cycles using a sample-barcoded 5' primer and a J-beta primer mix. Each of the samples gave a minimum of 2.5 million paired-end reads that contained CDR3. TCRdb recomputed calls from the 5' RACE reads with MiXCR, one row per CDR3 protein. The sample records roughly 800,000 distinct CDR3 sequences, roughly 50% being singletons. Sequenced sample: blood. The source is a man older than 75 in good health. The V call is TRBV29-1, the J call TRBJ2-1; no reliable D call. The CDR3 here is CSVGGLTGSEQFF. The DNA of the CDR3 is TGCAGCGTTGGTGGGCTTACGGGCTCTGAGCAGTTCTTC.